This paragraph covers one T cell receptor (beta chain) sequence. The sample originates from a study of blood T cell repertoires in COVID-19. This table comes from immunoSEQ multiplex PCR, and its TCRdb copy is limited to in-frame clones, with some not included. The sample shows some 90,000 clones, 70% to 90% of them seen only once. This CDR3 region has 16 residues. Germline V CDR1 and CDR2: WNHNN, SYGVQD (reference sequence). Trimming took 3 bases from V and 8 from J; bases not matched to a gene: 12. The chain has TRBV10-1 and TRBJ1-1; 10 bases line up with TRBD1. The clonotype was recovered from a man aged 45-65 years with acute or convalescent COVID-19. The specimen was peripheral blood. CDR3 residues: CASSEDRAGTGAEAFF. The CDR3 nucleotides are TGCGCCAGCAGTGAAGATCGTGCCGGGACAGGGGCCGAAGCTTTCTTT.